Following are 5 T cell receptor beta chains from one sample sequenced in a study of T cells in localized non-small cell lung cancer. Profiling relied on immunoSEQ multiplex PCR, and the TCRdb table lists in-frame clones only, not all of them. The sample holds around 10,000 clones; over 25% are singletons and the top ten take roughly 5.2%. The material sequenced was lung tumor tissue, taken before any cancer treatment. These receptors originate from a man aged 40 to 75 with stage I lung adenocarcinoma.

This clone has only one observation. The chain uses TRBV18 and TRBJ2-5; 8 nucleotides match TRBD1. The germline V gene encodes CDR1 KGHSH and CDR2 LQKENI. V lost 4 bases, J lost 5 bases, and 12 bases stayed unmatched. The CDR3 totals 16 residues. The CDR3 loop is CASSQRTGFGMETQYF. Here the CDR3 DNA reads TGTGCCAGCTCACAAAGGACAGGGTTCGGTATGGAGACCCAGTACTTC.

This chain uses TRBV5-1 with TRBJ2-7; the match to TRBD1 covers 7 bases. Unmatched junction bases numbered 7, after V lost 0 bases and J lost 4 bases. The V gene's germline CDR1 is SGHRS and CDR2 YFSETQ. The CDR3 has 15 residues. CDR3 sequence: CASSLASGGRYEQYF. The CDR3 DNA follows: TGCGCCAGCAGCTTGGCCTCAGGGGGTAGGTACGAGCAGTACTTC.

V usage is TRBV19 and J usage is TRBJ2-7; TRBD1 might be the D (6 bases). The germline V and J ends were trimmed by 8 bases and 3 bases, with 17 bases remaining between them. Germline V gene lookup returns CDR1 LNHDA and CDR2 SQIVND (reference sequence). The CDR3 consists of 14 residues. The CDR3 reads CASSAVRTDYEQYF. For the CDR3, the DNA is TGTGCCAGTTCTGCCGTTCGGACAGACTACGAGCAGTACTTC. Filled out from reference TRBV19 and TRBJ2-7, the complete variable domain reads DGGITQSPKYLFRKEGQNVTLSCEQNLNHDAMYWYRQDPGQGLRLIYYSQIVNDFQKGDIAEGYSVSREKKESFPLTVTSAQKNPTAFYLCASSAVRTDYEQYFGPGTRLTVT.

This clone occurred a few times. This chain links TRBV9 with TRBJ1-1; D possibly corresponds to TRBD1 (6 bases). This CDR3 spans 13 amino acids. V lost 0 bases and J 6 bases, leaving 9 bases between the germline ends. Germline CDR1 SGDLS, CDR2 YYNGEE. The CDR3 here is CASSVGTAPEAFF. The DNA of the CDR3 is TGTGCCAGCAGCGTAGGGACAGCTCCTGAAGCTTTCTTT.

The J gene is TRBJ2-7, the V gene TRBV19; D remains ambiguous. Germline loops: CDR1 LNHDA, CDR2 SQIVND (reference sequence). The CDR3 covers 14 residues. With 5 bases removed from V and 0 bases from J, the gap between germline ends came to 11 bases. CDR3 in amino acids: CASSVDGYSYEQYF. CDR3 DNA sequence: TGTGCCAGTAGTGTCGACGGCTACTCCTACGAGCAGTACTTC.